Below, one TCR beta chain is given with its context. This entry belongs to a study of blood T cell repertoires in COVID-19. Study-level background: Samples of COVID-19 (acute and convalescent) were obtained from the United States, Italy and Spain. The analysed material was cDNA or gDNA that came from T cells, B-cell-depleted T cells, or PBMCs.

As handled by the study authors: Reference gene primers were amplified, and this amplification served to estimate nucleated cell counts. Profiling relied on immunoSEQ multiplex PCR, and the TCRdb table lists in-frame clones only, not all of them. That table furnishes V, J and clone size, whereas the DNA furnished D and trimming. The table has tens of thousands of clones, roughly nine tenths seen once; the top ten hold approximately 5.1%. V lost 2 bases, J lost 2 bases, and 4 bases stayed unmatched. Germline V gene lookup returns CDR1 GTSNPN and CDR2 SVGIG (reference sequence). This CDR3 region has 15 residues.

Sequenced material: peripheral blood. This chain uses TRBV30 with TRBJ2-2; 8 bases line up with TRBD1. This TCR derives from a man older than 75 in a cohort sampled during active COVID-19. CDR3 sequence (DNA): TGTGCCTGGAGTATGGGACAGGCTAACACCGGGGAGCTGTTTTTT. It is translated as CAWSMGQANTGELFF.